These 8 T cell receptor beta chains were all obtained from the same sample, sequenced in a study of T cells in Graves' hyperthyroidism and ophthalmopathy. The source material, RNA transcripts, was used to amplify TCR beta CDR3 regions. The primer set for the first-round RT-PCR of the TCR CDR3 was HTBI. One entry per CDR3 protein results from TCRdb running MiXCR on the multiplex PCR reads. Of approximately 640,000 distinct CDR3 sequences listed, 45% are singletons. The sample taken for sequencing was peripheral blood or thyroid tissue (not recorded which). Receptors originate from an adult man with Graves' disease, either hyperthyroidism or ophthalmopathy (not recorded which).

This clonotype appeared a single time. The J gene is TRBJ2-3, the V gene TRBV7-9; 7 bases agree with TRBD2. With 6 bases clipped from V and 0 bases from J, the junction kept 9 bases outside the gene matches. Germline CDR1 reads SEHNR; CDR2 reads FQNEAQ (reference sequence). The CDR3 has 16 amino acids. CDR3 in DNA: TGTGCCAGCAGTTCCAGACTAGCCTATAGCACAGATACGCAGTATTTT. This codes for CASSSRLAYSTDTQYF. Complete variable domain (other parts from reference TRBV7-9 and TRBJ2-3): DTGVSQNPRHKITKRGQNVTFRCDPISEHNRLYWYRQTLGQGPEFLTYFQNEAQLEKSRLLSDRFSAERPKGSFSTLEIQRTEQGDSAMYLCASSSRLAYSTDTQYFGPGTRLTVL.

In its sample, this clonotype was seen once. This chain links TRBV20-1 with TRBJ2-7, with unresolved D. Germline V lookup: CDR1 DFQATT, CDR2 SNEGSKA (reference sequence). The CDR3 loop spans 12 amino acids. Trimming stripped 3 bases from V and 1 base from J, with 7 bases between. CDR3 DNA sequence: TGCAGTGCTAGTCCCGGGTCCTACGAGCAGTACTTC. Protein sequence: CSASPGSYEQYF.

The CDR3 sequence is CASSPAGDRGQETQYF. The CDR3 DNA sequence: TGTGCCAGCAGTCCCGCGGGAGACAGGGGACAAGAGACCCAGTACTTC. The chain couples TRBV25-1 to TRBJ2-5; D possibly corresponds to TRBD1 (8 bases). This CDR3 region has 16 residues. V gave up 5 bases and J gave up 2 bases, with 18 bases separating them. CDR1 MGHDK and CDR2 SYGVNS come from the germline V gene. Looking up the rest from reference TRBV25-1 and TRBJ2-5 gives the full variable domain: EADIYQTPRYLVIGTGKKITLECSQTMGHDKMYWYQQDPGMELHLIHYSYGVNSTEKGDLSSESTVSRIRTEHFPLTLESARPSHTSQYLCASSPAGDRGQETQYFGPGTRLLVL.

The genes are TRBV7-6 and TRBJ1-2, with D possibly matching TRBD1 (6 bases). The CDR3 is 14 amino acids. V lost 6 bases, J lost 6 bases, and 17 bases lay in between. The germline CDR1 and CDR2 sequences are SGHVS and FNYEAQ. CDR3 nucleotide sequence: TGTGCCAGCAGACCCGGACAGCGTAGGGATGGCTACACCTTC. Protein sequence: CASRPGQRRDGYTF.

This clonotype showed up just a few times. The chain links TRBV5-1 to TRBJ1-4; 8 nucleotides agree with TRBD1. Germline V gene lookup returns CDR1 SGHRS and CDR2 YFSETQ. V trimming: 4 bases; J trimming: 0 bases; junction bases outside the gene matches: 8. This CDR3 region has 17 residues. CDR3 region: CASSPDRARATNEKLFF. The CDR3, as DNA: TGCGCCAGCAGCCCGGACAGGGCTCGTGCAACTAATGAAAAACTGTTTTTT. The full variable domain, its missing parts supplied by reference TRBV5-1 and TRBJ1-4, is KAGVTQTPRYLIKTRGQQVTLSCSPISGHRSVSWYQQTPGQGLQFLFEYFSETQRNKGNFPGRFSGRQFSNSRSEMNVSTLELGDSALYLCASSPDRARATNEKLFFGSGTQLSVL.

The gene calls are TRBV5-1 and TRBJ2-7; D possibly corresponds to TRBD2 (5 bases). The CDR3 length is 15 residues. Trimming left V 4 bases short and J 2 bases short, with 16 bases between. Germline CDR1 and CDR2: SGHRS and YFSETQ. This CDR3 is CASSLERNPTYEQYF. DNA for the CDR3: TGCGCCAGCAGCCTTGAGCGGAACCCTACCTACGAGCAGTACTTC.

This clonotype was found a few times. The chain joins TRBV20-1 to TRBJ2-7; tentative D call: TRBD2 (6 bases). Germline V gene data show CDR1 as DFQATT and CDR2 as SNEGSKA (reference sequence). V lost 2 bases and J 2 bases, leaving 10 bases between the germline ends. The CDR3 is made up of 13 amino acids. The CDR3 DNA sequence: TGCAGTGCTAGACGTGGCGGGGCCTACGAGCAGTACTTC. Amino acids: CSARRGGAYEQYF.

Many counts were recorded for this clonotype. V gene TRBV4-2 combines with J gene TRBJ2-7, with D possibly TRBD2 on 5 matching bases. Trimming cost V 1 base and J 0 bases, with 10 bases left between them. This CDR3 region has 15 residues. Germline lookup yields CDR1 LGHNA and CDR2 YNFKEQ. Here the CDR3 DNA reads TGTGCCAGCAGCCAAGCCGGGGTCCGCTCCTACGAGCAGTACTTC. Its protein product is CASSQAGVRSYEQYF.